One sample yielded the 5 T cell receptor beta chains listed below, sequenced in a study of shared clonotypes between healthy human individuals. Some clones are missing from TCRdb's copy, which holds only in-frame ones; the method was immunoSEQ multiplex PCR. The data show over 950,000 clones, with approximately 80% seen just once and 0.89% held by the top ten. The sequenced sample consisted of memory CD4+ T cells from PBMCs. Subset of the sample: CD45RA-negative fraction. The receptors here all came from a man in his late teens or twenties in good health. Some clones in this sample may be carry-over from other donors' samples.

V is TRBV7-2 and J is TRBJ1-3; D call uncertain. The V end lost 5 bases, the J end lost 4 bases, and 6 bases lay between the germline ends. CDR1 is SGHTA, CDR2 FQGNSA, per germline. The CDR3 is 12 residues long. In nucleotides, the CDR3 is TGTGCCAGCAGCCCCCAAGGAAACACCATATATTTT. Translating gives CASSPQGNTIYF. Complete variable domain (other parts from reference TRBV7-2 and TRBJ1-3): GAGVSQSPSNKVTEKGKDVELRCDPISGHTALYWYRQSLGQGLEFLIYFQGNSAPDKSGLPSDRFSAERTGGSVSTLTIQRTQQEDSAVYLCASSPQGNTIYFGEGSWLTVV.

This CDR3 is CASSSPGGEQPQHF. The DNA for the CDR3 is TGTGCCAGCAGCTCCCCAGGGGGCGAACAGCCCCAGCATTTT. The chain combines TRBV6-4 with TRBJ1-5; 8 bases align to TRBD1. The germline V gene has CDR1 MRHNA and CDR2 SNTAGT. The CDR3 length is 14 residues. Losses at the gene ends were 6 bases for V and 7 bases for J; bases not matched to a gene: 8.

The rearrangement uses TRBV19 and TRBJ2-6, with 11 bases matching TRBD1. The CDR3 contains 19 residues. Germline values: CDR1 LNHDA, CDR2 SQIVND (reference sequence). The V and J ends lost 3 bases and 1 base, in that order; junction bases with no gene match: 8. The CDR3 DNA reads TGTGCCAGTAGTATTCTTCCGGGACAGGGGGGATCTGGGGCCAACGTCCTGACTTTC. Amino acid sequence: CASSILPGQGGSGANVLTF.

This chain uses TRBV28 with TRBJ2-7; 10 positions match TRBD1. The J segment lost 0 bases and the V segment lost 6 bases, leaving 8 bases of the junction unmatched. CDR1 MDHEN and CDR2 SYDVKM come from the germline V gene. The CDR3 runs to 16 residues. CDR3 sequence: CASSETGTGDSYEQYF. CDR3 DNA: TGTGCCAGCAGCGAGACCGGGACAGGGGACTCCTACGAGCAGTACTTC.

Here the CDR3 DNA reads TGTGCCAGTAGGTTTACGGGCCCCGCAGATACGCAGTATTTT. This codes for CASRFTGPADTQYF. This chain joins TRBV19 and TRBJ2-3; D is uncertain. The germline gives CDR1 LNHDA, CDR2 SQIVND (reference sequence). Trimming took 6 bases from V and 4 from J, leaving 14 bases between them. This CDR3 region has 14 residues.